Shown below are 26 T cell receptor beta chains from a single sample sequenced in a study of cytomegalovirus exposure and HLA in healthy donors. Here immunoSEQ multiplex PCR was the method, and the copy in TCRdb shows in-frame clones only, minus some. The data show roughly 86,000 clones, about 95% seen once. The sequenced material came from PBMCs. The source is a man younger than 35 in good health and CMV-seropositive.

Comments on this clone: A much larger clone differs by one base, so this may be a read error. The sample contains more than one DNA sequence encoding this CDR3. The chain uses TRBV29-1 and TRBJ2-7, with 10 bases matching TRBD2. The V gene's germline CDR1 is SQVTM and CDR2 ANQGSEA. V trimming: 2 bases; J trimming: 3 bases; junction bases outside the gene matches: 1. The CDR3 extends over 13 amino acids. The CDR3 region has the DNA TGCAGCGTTGAACTAGCGGGAGACTACGAGCAGTACTTC. Residues: CSVELAGDYEQYF.

V usage is TRBV9 and J usage is TRBJ2-1, with 7 bases aligning to TRBD2. The CDR3 sequence is 17 residues long. V lost 1 base, J lost 10 bases, and 17 bases stayed unmatched. The germline V gene encodes CDR1 SGDLS and CDR2 YYNGEE. CDR3 protein: CASSVRDPGGTRNEQFF. CDR3 bases: TGTGCCAGCAGCGTAAGGGATCCGGGAGGTACTCGAAACGAGCAGTTCTTC.

The rearrangement links TRBV30 to TRBJ1-4; D gene unclear. Trimming shortened V by 0 bases and J by 4 bases, and 15 bases separated the two germline ends. The V gene's germline CDR1 is GTSNPN and CDR2 SVGIG (reference sequence). The CDR3 runs to 16 residues. CDR3 coding DNA: TGTGCCTGGAGTGTAAGACACCAGGATGGTAATGAAAAACTGTTTTTT. Amino acids: CAWSVRHQDGNEKLFF.

The rearrangement uses TRBV27 and TRBJ2-2; the match to TRBD1 covers 8 bases. Germline CDR1 reads MNHEY; CDR2 reads SMNVEV (reference sequence). The CDR3 contains 15 residues. Trimming cost V 5 bases and J 8 bases; bases outside gene matches: 10. This CDR3 reads CASSVDRGLKGELFF. In DNA, the CDR3 is TGTGCCAGCAGTGTAGACAGGGGCCTTAAGGGGGAGCTGTTTTTT.

V is TRBV28 and J is TRBJ1-2; 7 nucleotides line up with TRBD1. V shed 2 bases and J 4 bases; nucleotides not matched to a gene: 4. Germline V gives CDR1 MDHEN, CDR2 SYDVKM. The CDR3 covers 14 residues. The CDR3 DNA reads TGTGCCAGCAGTTTAAGCGACAGGGCCTATGGCTACACCTTC. It yields the protein CASSLSDRAYGYTF.

This chain connects TRBV5-1 to TRBJ2-1; 11 positions match TRBD2. V lost 4 bases and J lost 3; bases outside the gene matches: 6. This CDR3 is built from 16 residues. The V gene's germline CDR1 is SGHRS and CDR2 YFSETQ. CDR3 sequence (DNA): TGCGCCAGCAGCCAAGCCGGGACTAGCGGCTACAATGAGCAGTTCTTC. This codes for CASSQAGTSGYNEQFF.

This chain connects TRBV11-1 to TRBJ2-7; tentatively, D is TRBD2 (6 bases). V lost 3 bases and J 6 bases, leaving 12 bases between the germline ends. Per germline, CDR1 SGHAT and CDR2 FQDESV (reference sequence). CDR3 length equals 13 residues. The CDR3 region has the DNA TGTGCCAGCAGCTTTGGTAGCGGAGGCGAGCAGTACTTC. Translated, it gives CASSFGSGGEQYF.

The V call is TRBV10-1, the J call TRBJ1-1, with 10 bases lining up with TRBD1. The J segment lost 1 base and the V segment lost 4 bases, leaving 6 bases of the junction unmatched. The CDR3 has 16 residues. Per germline, CDR1 WNHNN and CDR2 SYGVQD (reference sequence). The CDR3 loop is CASSGKTGGQNTEAFF. DNA for the CDR3: TGCGCCAGCAGTGGAAAGACAGGGGGCCAGAACACTGAAGCTTTCTTT.

The chain employs TRBV13 and TRBJ1-1, with a possible D match to TRBD1 (6 bases). The CDR3 extends over 14 amino acids. V dropped 6 bases and J dropped 5 bases, with 16 bases sitting between them. CDR1 and CDR2 (germline): PRHDT, FYEKMQ (reference sequence). The CDR3 is CASRVAGGATEAFF. As DNA, the CDR3 is TGTGCCAGCAGGGTTGCGGGGGGCGCGACTGAAGCTTTCTTT.

V gene TRBV11-1 combines with J gene TRBJ1-3, with D possibly being TRBD1 (5 bases). The CDR3 runs 12 residues. Trimming took 5 bases from V and 7 from J, leaving 9 bases between them. CDR1 is SGHAT, CDR2 FQDESV, per germline (reference sequence). CDR3 nucleotide sequence: TGTGCCAGCAGCCCAGGGAGGAACACCATATATTTT. Its translation is CASSPGRNTIYF.

The chain carries TRBV7-2 and TRBJ2-5; the match to TRBD1 covers 7 bases. The CDR3 contains 12 residues. V dropped 3 bases and J dropped 5; count of bases not matched to a gene: 0. Germline loops: CDR1 SGHTA, CDR2 FQGNSA. The CDR3 spells CASSLDRETQYF. In nucleotides, the CDR3 is TGTGCCAGCAGCTTGGACAGGGAGACCCAGTACTTC.

The chain is built from TRBV2 and TRBJ1-2; D is uncertain. V was shortened by 3 bases and J by 5 bases, with 4 bases between the two germline ends. The CDR3 sequence is 11 residues long. Germline V lookup: CDR1 SNHLY, CDR2 FYNNEI. CDR3 DNA: TGTGCCAGCAGTGACCTTTATGGCTACACCTTC. It codes for CASSDLYGYTF.

The chain links TRBV5-4 to TRBJ2-2; D gene unclear. Germline V CDR1 and CDR2: SGHNT, YYREEE (reference sequence). The CDR3 contains 14 residues. Trimming removed 4 bases from V and 3 bases from J, with 10 bases in between. CDR3 region: CASSLAPYTGELFF. As DNA, the CDR3 is TGTGCCAGCAGCCTTGCGCCTTACACCGGGGAGCTGTTTTTT.

The V and J genes are TRBV2 and TRBJ2-3; D gene uncertain. Germline CDR1 and CDR2: SNHLY and FYNNEI. Trimming removed 4 bases from V and 0 bases from J, with 5 bases in between. The CDR3 is 13 amino acids. The CDR3 region has the DNA TGTGCCAGCAGTGTTGAGAGCACAGATACGCAGTATTTT. Encoded protein: CASSVESTDTQYF.

DNA of the CDR3: TGTGCCAGCTCACCACCGTGGGCAGGGTTAACCGGGGAGCTGTTTTTT. This sequence encodes CASSPPWAGLTGELFF. The chain has TRBV18 and TRBJ2-2; a weak D match, TRBD1 (5 bases). This CDR3 has 16 residues. Trimming shortened V by 0 bases and J by 5 bases, and 13 bases separated the two germline ends. Looked up from germline, CDR1 is KGHSH and CDR2 is LQKENI.

The chain links TRBV18 to TRBJ1-1; D gene uncertain. CDR1 KGHSH and CDR2 LQKENI come from the germline V gene. CDR3 length: 13 amino acids. The V and J ends lost 0 bases and 6 bases respectively, with 8 bases between them. The CDR3 is CASSPPTEAEAFF. CDR3 in DNA: TGTGCCAGCTCACCACCGACCGAGGCTGAAGCTTTCTTT.

V usage is TRBV10-3 and J usage is TRBJ2-7; a possible D gene is TRBD2 (6 bases). The ends were cut back, 3 bases at V and 2 bases at J, with 20 bases in the middle. The CDR3 covers 17 residues. The V gene's germline CDR1 is ENHRY and CDR2 SYGVKD. The CDR3 is CAISDSLGGGGAYEQYF. In DNA, the CDR3 is TGTGCCATCAGTGACTCCTTGGGGGGTGGCGGGGCCTACGAGCAGTACTTC.

The table lists this clone with a count of one. V is TRBV6-5 and J is TRBJ1-1; a possible D gene is TRBD1 (5 bases). The CDR3 contains 14 residues. V lost 7 bases, J lost 5 bases, and 17 bases lay in between. The germline V gene encodes CDR1 MNHEY and CDR2 SVGAGI. CDR3 sequence: CASKLTDMETEAFF. The CDR3 DNA sequence: TGTGCCAGCAAGTTGACAGACATGGAAACTGAAGCTTTCTTT.

The rearrangement links TRBV11-2 to TRBJ2-7; tentative D call: TRBD1 (6 bases). Deletions cut 5 bases from V and 2 bases from J, with 16 bases between. Germline V gene lookup returns CDR1 SGHAT and CDR2 FQNNGV. The CDR3 is made up of 15 amino acids. CDR3 in amino acids: CASSPHQGNPYEQYF. DNA for the CDR3: TGTGCCAGCAGCCCTCATCAGGGGAACCCCTACGAGCAGTACTTC.

This clone was counted once. The chain recombines TRBV12-5 with TRBJ2-1; TRBD2 matches 9 bases. The CDR3 is made up of 17 amino acids. Germline V gene data show CDR1 as LGHNT and CDR2 as FRNRAP. V gave up 0 bases and J gave up 6 bases; unmatched junction bases: 9. The CDR3 DNA follows: TGTGCTAGTGGTTTGGTACAGGGACTAGCCCCGGGCAATGAGCAGTTCTTC. Protein product: CASGLVQGLAPGNEQFF.

J is TRBJ2-3 and V is TRBV9; D may be TRBD1 (5 bases). The V gene lost 4 bases and the J gene lost 1 base, with 19 bases spanning the gap. This CDR3 has 17 amino acids. The germline CDR1 and CDR2 sequences are SGDLS and YYNGEE. The CDR3 bases are TGTGCCAGCAGCCAAAGGAGACAGACCCGGGGCACAGATACGCAGTATTTT. Translated, it gives CASSQRRQTRGTDTQYF.

This chain links TRBV28 with TRBJ1-3, with 7 bases lining up with TRBD1. V shed 4 bases and J 3 bases; nucleotides not matched to a gene: 6. The CDR3 is made up of 15 amino acids. CDR1 and CDR2 from the germline V gene are MDHEN and SYDVKM. CDR3 region: CASSSQTGSGNTIYF. DNA for the CDR3: TGTGCCAGCAGTTCCCAGACAGGGAGTGGAAACACCATATATTTT.

The chain employs TRBV10-3 and TRBJ2-3, with 11 bases that match TRBD2. Germline CDR1 is ENHRY and CDR2 is SYGVKD. Trimming removed 3 bases from V and 4 bases from J; junction bases left unmatched: 3. The CDR3 consists of 15 residues. CDR3 loop: CAISDGTSGADTQYF. Here the CDR3 DNA reads TGTGCCATCAGTGACGGGACTAGCGGCGCAGATACGCAGTATTTT.

This sequence joins TRBV6-1 and TRBJ1-5; 9 nucleotides agree with TRBD1. The ends lost 2 bases at V and 0 bases at J; junction bases unmatched: 8. The germline V gene has CDR1 MNHNS and CDR2 SASEGT. The CDR3 is made up of 18 amino acids. CDR3 nucleotide sequence: TGTGCCAGCAGTGAATGGTCTTGGGACAGGGATAGCAATCAGCCCCAGCATTTT. It encodes CASSEWSWDRDSNQPQHF.

This sequence joins TRBV9 and TRBJ1-1; maybe TRBD1 (5 bases). Trimming pared 0 bases from V and 6 bases from J, leaving 18 bases between. CDR1 and CDR2 (germline): SGDLS, YYNGEE. This CDR3 has 16 amino acids. For the CDR3, the DNA is TGTGCCAGCAGCGTAGGAGGGACCCGGGGGACCGCTGAAGCTTTCTTT. Translating gives CASSVGGTRGTAEAFF.

The V and J genes are TRBV27 and TRBJ2-5, with 7 bases matching TRBD1. The CDR3 contains 14 residues. CDR1 is MNHEY, CDR2 SMNVEV, per germline (reference sequence). V dropped 4 bases and J dropped 5; count of bases not matched to a gene: 7. CDR3 loop: CASSWTGAGETQYF. CDR3 sequence (DNA): TGTGCCAGCAGTTGGACAGGAGCTGGGGAGACCCAGTACTTC.